Listed below are T cell receptor beta chains from one sample, sequenced in a study of read filtering for tumor transcriptome and immune sequencing. Each CDR3 protein is one row after TCRdb ran MiXCR on the reads. The profile covers some 41,000 distinct CDR3 sequences, with approximately 14% appearing a single time and approximately 35% taken by the ten largest. Sequenced: a population of CD138-negative cells sorted from bone marrow. These receptors came from a donor at least 40 years old with multiple myeloma. Each CDR3 is given with its conserved first and last residue.

CDR3 protein	V gene	J gene
CASSPRTSGSYQYF	TRBV19	TRBJ2-7
CASSWYNEQFF	TRBV7-2	TRBJ2-1
CASSFATGNNEQFF	TRBV5-1	TRBJ2-1
CASSSRLAGGGKTQYF	TRBV7-2	TRBJ2-5
CAAGGNEQFF	TRBV30	TRBJ2-1
CASSLGSLPRYEQYF	TRBV12-3/TRBV12-4	TRBJ2-7
CSSGLGGTDTQYF	TRBV29-1	TRBJ2-3
CASSSRETSGSRADTQYF	TRBV7-2	TRBJ2-3
CAISESIQRGTYNEQFF	TRBV10-3	TRBJ2-1
CASSLEGTSGRYEQYF	TRBV7-6	TRBJ2-7
CSVVAGGREQYF	TRBV29-1	TRBJ2-7
CASSPLGLAGVSNEQFF	TRBV7-9	TRBJ2-1
CASSSTGELYEQYF	TRBV13	TRBJ2-7